This T cell receptor beta chain was captured by sequencing in a study of blood T cell repertoires in COVID-19. As for the study in general: Samples representing acute and convalescent COVID-19 were sourced from the United States, Italy and Spain. Nucleic acid was either cDNA or gDNA, and it came from T cells, B-cell-depleted T cells, or PBMCs.

V trimming: 5 bases; J trimming: 1 base; junction bases outside the gene matches: 1. The CDR3 consists of 13 residues. CDR1 and CDR2 (germline): SGHVS, FNYEAQ. Generated by immunoSEQ multiplex PCR, the TCRdb table keeps only in-frame clones and is missing some. The sample holds some 150,000 clones, about 80% seen once. The sample comprised peripheral blood. The source is a woman of 80 years or more with acute or convalescent COVID-19. This chain joins TRBV7-6 and TRBJ1-1; 7 bases align to TRBD1. CDR3 nucleotides: TGTGCCAGCAGCAGACAGGGGAACACTGAAGCTTTCTTT. Its protein is CASSRQGNTEAFF.